This is a list of T cell receptor beta chains from one sample in a study of shared clonotypes between healthy human individuals. Only in-frame clones appear in the TCRdb table, and some are missing; sequencing was by immunoSEQ multiplex PCR. The sample consists of roughly 650,000 clones, approximately 97% of them appearing once. The source material was naive CD4+ T cells sorted from blood. Every receptor here comes from a young woman in good health. The CDR3 runs from the conserved cysteine through the conserved F or W. A D gene is named only where the DNA matches it firmly. Not every row has a clone size; where given, it reads once, few, many or a size class.

d_call	v_call	clone_size	j_call	cdr3_nt	cdr3_aa
TRBD2	TRBV7-2	-	TRBJ2-7	TGTGCCAGCAGCGTTAGCCTAGCGGGCTTAACCTACGAGCAGTACTTC	CASSVSLAGLTYEQYF
TRBD2	TRBV7-9	-	TRBJ2-1	TGTGCCAGCAGCCCAGGGACTAGCGGGAGTGGTAATGAGCAGTTCTTC	CASSPGTSGSGNEQFF
TRBD1	TRBV19	-	TRBJ2-1	TGTGCCAGTAGCCTCATATTCGGGACAGACTCTCCCTACAATGAGCAGTTCTTC	CASSLIFGTDSPYNEQFF
-	TRBV10-1	-	TRBJ2-5	TGCGCCAGCAGCCGGACTTACCAAGAGACCCAGTACTTC	CASSRTYQETQYF
TRBD1	TRBV5-1	-	TRBJ2-3	TGCGCCAGCAGCGAAGGGACAGGGGAGGTTACGGGTACGCAGTATTTT	CASSEGTGEVTGTQYF
-	TRBV5-8	-	TRBJ2-7	TGTGCCAGCAGCCGGGGAAGAAAGTTCTACGAGCAGTACTTC	CASSRGRKFYEQYF
-	TRBV19	-	TRBJ2-3	TGTGCCACCCGCCGGACTACTAGCACAGATACGCAGTATTTT	CATRRTTSTDTQYF
TRBD1	TRBV18	once	TRBJ2-7	TGTGCCAGCTCACCAGGGACAGGGGACGAGCAGTACTTC	CASSPGTGDEQYF
TRBD1	TRBV2	-	TRBJ1-5	TGTGCCAGCAGTCATGGACAGGGCCGCAATCAGCCCCAGCATTTT	CASSHGQGRNQPQHF
TRBD2	TRBV6-1	-	TRBJ2-5	TGTGCCAGCACCAATAGCGGGATCCAAGAGACCCAGTACTTC	CASTNSGIQETQYF
TRBD2	TRBV7-7	-	TRBJ2-7	TGTGCCAGCAGCTTTACTAGCGGGAGGCCACACTACGAGCAGTACTTC	CASSFTSGRPHYEQYF
-	TRBV10-2	-	TRBJ2-7	TGCGCCAGCAGTGAGATCTCAGGGGGGGCCTACGAGCAGTACTTC	CASSEISGGAYEQYF
-	TRBV7-7	-	TRBJ2-7	TGTGCCAGCAGCTTAGCAGATGACGCCTCCTACGAGCAGTACTTC	CASSLADDASYEQYF
-	TRBV28	-	TRBJ1-2	TGTGCCAGCAGGAGCCGGGGCTTCTCTAACTATGGCTACACCTTC	CASRSRGFSNYGYTF